Listed below are T cell receptor beta chains from one sample, sequenced in a study of T cells in Graves' hyperthyroidism and ophthalmopathy. MiXCR was run by TCRdb on the multiplex PCR reads, yielding one entry per CDR3 protein. This table has a few hundred thousand distinct CDR3 sequences, around 13% appearing once. Sequencing was carried out using blood. These receptors all stem from a woman aged 18-30 years with Graves' hyperthyroidism. CDR3s include the opening cysteine and the closing phenylalanine or tryptophan. A D gene is named only where the DNA matches it firmly. The size field is filled for only some rows; it gives once, few, many or a size class.

clone size: many
J gene: TRBJ1-1
V gene: TRBV6-2/TRBV6-3
D gene: NA
CDR3 protein: CASRPGLLNTEAFF
CDR3 DNA: TGTGCCAGCAGGCCGGGACTTCTGAACACTGAAGCTTTCTTT

clone size: many
J gene: TRBJ1-1
V gene: TRBV5-6
D gene: TRBD1
CDR3 protein: CASSYLGQGADPAFF
CDR3 DNA: TGTGCCAGCAGCTACCTAGGACAGGGGGCAGACCCAGCTTTCTTT

clone size: NA
J gene: TRBJ2-1
V gene: TRBV24-1
D gene: TRBD2
CDR3 protein: CATSPTSGSYNEQFF
CDR3 DNA: TGTGCCACCAGTCCCACTAGCGGGAGCTACAATGAGCAGTTCTTC

clone size: many
J gene: TRBJ1-1
V gene: TRBV20-1
D gene: TRBD1
CDR3 protein: CSAGEGARGNTEAFF
CDR3 DNA: TGCAGTGCTGGGGAGGGGGCGCGTGGGAACACTGAAGCTTTCTTT

clone size: few
J gene: TRBJ2-3
V gene: TRBV28
D gene: TRBD2
CDR3 protein: CASRGVVGTSGRVDTQYF
CDR3 DNA: TGTGCCAGCAGAGGGGTGGTCGGGACTAGCGGGAGGGTAGATACGCAGTATTTT

clone size: many
J gene: TRBJ1-1
V gene: TRBV28
D gene: NA
CDR3 protein: CASSFSPITEAFF
CDR3 DNA: TGTGCCAGCAGTTTTTCCCCTATCACTGAAGCTTTCTTT

clone size: NA
J gene: TRBJ1-2
V gene: TRBV29-1
D gene: NA
CDR3 protein: CSVVDRSYGYTF
CDR3 DNA: TGCAGCGTTGTTGACAGGTCCTATGGCTACACCTTC

clone size: NA
J gene: TRBJ1-2
V gene: TRBV5-4
D gene: TRBD1
CDR3 protein: CASSGDRGIGYTF
CDR3 DNA: TGTGCCAGCAGCGGGGACAGGGGTATCGGCTACACCTTC

clone size: once
J gene: TRBJ2-2
V gene: TRBV11-3
D gene: TRBD1
CDR3 protein: CASSSFFSGTGIANTGELFF
CDR3 DNA: TGTGCCAGCAGCTCCTTCTTTTCCGGGACAGGGATCGCGAACACCGGGGAGCTGTTTTTT

clone size: many
J gene: TRBJ2-7
V gene: TRBV4-3
D gene: NA
CDR3 protein: CASSQVGYSYEQYF
CDR3 DNA: TGCGCCAGCAGCCAAGTCGGGTACTCCTACGAGCAGTACTTC

clone size: many
J gene: TRBJ2-7
V gene: TRBV6-6
D gene: TRBD1
CDR3 protein: CASSYPTGPYYEQYF
CDR3 DNA: TGTGCCAGCAGTTACCCGACAGGGCCATACTACGAGCAGTACTTC

clone size: many
J gene: TRBJ2-7
V gene: TRBV29-1
D gene: TRBD2
CDR3 protein: CSVEIAGGAYEQYF
CDR3 DNA: TGCAGCGTTGAAATAGCGGGAGGTGCCTACGAGCAGTACTTC

clone size: NA
J gene: TRBJ2-7
V gene: TRBV5-1
D gene: NA
CDR3 protein: CASSLETGVAYEQYF
CDR3 DNA: TGCGCCAGCAGCTTGGAGACAGGTGTAGCCTACGAGCAGTACTTC

clone size: many
J gene: TRBJ2-1
V gene: TRBV28
D gene: TRBD2
CDR3 protein: CASSSSGSLSGFEQFF
CDR3 DNA: TGTGCCAGCAGTAGTAGCGGGAGTCTCTCGGGATTTGAGCAGTTCTTC